This TCR beta chain was captured in a study of blood T cell repertoires in COVID-19. About the study: From T cells, B-cell-depleted T cells, or PBMCs came the material, which was cDNA or gDNA.

The germline gives CDR1 SGDLS, CDR2 YYNGEE. CDR3 length: 14 amino acids. Deletions cut 4 bases from V and 8 bases from J, with 16 bases between. The table came from immunoSEQ multiplex PCR; TCRdb's copy has only in-frame clones and leaves some out. Of about 250,000 clones listed, 87% are singletons. The TCR comes from a man younger than 30 with active or convalescent COVID-19. The sequencing sample was made of peripheral blood. The rearrangement links TRBV9 to TRBJ2-1; D might be TRBD2 (5 bases). Here the CDR3 reads CASSPSLGVDEQFF. The CDR3 DNA sequence: TGTGCCAGCAGCCCTAGCCTGGGAGTGGATGAGCAGTTCTTC.